What follows are 6 T cell receptor beta chains derived from one specimen sequenced in a study of graft-versus-host responses after intestinal transplantation. Measured with immunoSEQ multiplex PCR; TCRdb has only the in-frame clones, and not every one. The profile shows about 39,000 clones, just under 90% of them singletons. The sequencing used PBMCs, collected 267 days after transplant. The receptors shown here come from a human patient who received an intestinal transplant, so some T cells may come from the graft donor.

The chain is built from TRBV5-1 and TRBJ1-1, with 7 bases lining up with TRBD1. This CDR3 has 16 amino acids. V lost 3 bases, J lost 6 bases, and 14 bases stayed unmatched. Germline V gene data show CDR1 as SGHRS and CDR2 as YFSETQ. This chain's CDR3 is CASSYTGAGPHPEAFF. CDR3 coding DNA: TGCGCCAGCAGCTATACAGGGGCAGGACCTCATCCTGAAGCTTTCTTT.

The chain uses TRBV11-3 and TRBJ1-3, with D hard to call. The germline V and J ends were trimmed by 1 base and 3 bases, with 10 bases remaining between them. Germline V CDR1 and CDR2: SGHNT, YENEEA. This CDR3 has 15 residues. The CDR3 is CASSLVQRDGNTIYF. In DNA form, the CDR3 reads TGTGCCAGCAGCTTAGTCCAAAGGGATGGAAACACCATATATTTT.

The chain is built from TRBV5-1 and TRBJ2-5; D might be TRBD1 (6 bases). The CDR3 spans 14 residues. V gave up 6 bases and J gave up 2 bases, with 14 bases separating them. CDR1 SGHRS and CDR2 YFSETQ come from the germline V gene. The CDR3 reads CASKQGSPQETQYF. For the CDR3, the DNA is TGCGCCAGCAAACAGGGCTCACCTCAAGAGACCCAGTACTTC.

This clone was seen only a few times. This sequence joins TRBV7-9 and TRBJ2-2; unclear D gene. The germline V and J ends were trimmed by 1 base and 0 bases, with 6 bases remaining between them. Germline lookup yields CDR1 SEHNR and CDR2 FQNEAQ (reference sequence). The CDR3 contains 15 residues. CDR3 in amino acids: CASSLGSPNTGELFF. The CDR3 nucleotides are TGTGCCAGCAGCTTAGGGTCACCGAACACCGGGGAGCTGTTTTTT.

J is TRBJ1-5 and V is TRBV4-1; TRBD1 might be the D (5 bases). Germline V gene sequence: CDR1 MGHRA, CDR2 YSYEKL. Trimming pared 3 bases from V and 3 bases from J, leaving 6 bases between. This CDR3 has 13 amino acids. CDR3 in amino acids: CASSQGPNQPQHF. The CDR3 DNA reads as TGCGCCAGCAGCCAGGGACCCAATCAGCCCCAGCATTTT.

J is TRBJ1-3 and V is TRBV5-1, with 7 positions matching TRBD1. V lost 0 bases and J lost 2; bases outside the gene matches: 2. Germline loops: CDR1 SGHRS, CDR2 YFSETQ. This CDR3 has 15 residues. DNA for the CDR3: TGCGCCAGCAGCTTGGGACAGGGTACTGGAAACACCATATATTTT. Its protein is CASSLGQGTGNTIYF.